This entry is about one TCR beta chain. Antigen: not known. Germline V lookup: CDR1 KGHSH, CDR2 LQKENI. This CDR3 comprises 13 residues. Multiplex touch-down PCR amplified TRB using TRB-A and TRB-B pools in one tube. TCRdb processed the multiplex PCR reads again and assigns one entry to each CDR3 protein, with no DNA. The table lists under 9,000 distinct CDR3 sequences. The sample is drawn from a study of T cell clusters in autoimmune cytopenias. Study observations and caveats: Physiological T cell clusters of healthy donors were apparently absent in primary autoimmune cytopenia patients.

TRB amplification used 250 ng of peripheral blood genomic DNA. These data are also associated with another study on T cell repertoires in aging, cancer and after chemotherapy.

The chain is built from TRBV18 and TRBJ1-5. The receptor comes from a human donor in good health. Sequenced input: peripheral blood. The chain's CDR3 is CASSVDSNQPQHF.